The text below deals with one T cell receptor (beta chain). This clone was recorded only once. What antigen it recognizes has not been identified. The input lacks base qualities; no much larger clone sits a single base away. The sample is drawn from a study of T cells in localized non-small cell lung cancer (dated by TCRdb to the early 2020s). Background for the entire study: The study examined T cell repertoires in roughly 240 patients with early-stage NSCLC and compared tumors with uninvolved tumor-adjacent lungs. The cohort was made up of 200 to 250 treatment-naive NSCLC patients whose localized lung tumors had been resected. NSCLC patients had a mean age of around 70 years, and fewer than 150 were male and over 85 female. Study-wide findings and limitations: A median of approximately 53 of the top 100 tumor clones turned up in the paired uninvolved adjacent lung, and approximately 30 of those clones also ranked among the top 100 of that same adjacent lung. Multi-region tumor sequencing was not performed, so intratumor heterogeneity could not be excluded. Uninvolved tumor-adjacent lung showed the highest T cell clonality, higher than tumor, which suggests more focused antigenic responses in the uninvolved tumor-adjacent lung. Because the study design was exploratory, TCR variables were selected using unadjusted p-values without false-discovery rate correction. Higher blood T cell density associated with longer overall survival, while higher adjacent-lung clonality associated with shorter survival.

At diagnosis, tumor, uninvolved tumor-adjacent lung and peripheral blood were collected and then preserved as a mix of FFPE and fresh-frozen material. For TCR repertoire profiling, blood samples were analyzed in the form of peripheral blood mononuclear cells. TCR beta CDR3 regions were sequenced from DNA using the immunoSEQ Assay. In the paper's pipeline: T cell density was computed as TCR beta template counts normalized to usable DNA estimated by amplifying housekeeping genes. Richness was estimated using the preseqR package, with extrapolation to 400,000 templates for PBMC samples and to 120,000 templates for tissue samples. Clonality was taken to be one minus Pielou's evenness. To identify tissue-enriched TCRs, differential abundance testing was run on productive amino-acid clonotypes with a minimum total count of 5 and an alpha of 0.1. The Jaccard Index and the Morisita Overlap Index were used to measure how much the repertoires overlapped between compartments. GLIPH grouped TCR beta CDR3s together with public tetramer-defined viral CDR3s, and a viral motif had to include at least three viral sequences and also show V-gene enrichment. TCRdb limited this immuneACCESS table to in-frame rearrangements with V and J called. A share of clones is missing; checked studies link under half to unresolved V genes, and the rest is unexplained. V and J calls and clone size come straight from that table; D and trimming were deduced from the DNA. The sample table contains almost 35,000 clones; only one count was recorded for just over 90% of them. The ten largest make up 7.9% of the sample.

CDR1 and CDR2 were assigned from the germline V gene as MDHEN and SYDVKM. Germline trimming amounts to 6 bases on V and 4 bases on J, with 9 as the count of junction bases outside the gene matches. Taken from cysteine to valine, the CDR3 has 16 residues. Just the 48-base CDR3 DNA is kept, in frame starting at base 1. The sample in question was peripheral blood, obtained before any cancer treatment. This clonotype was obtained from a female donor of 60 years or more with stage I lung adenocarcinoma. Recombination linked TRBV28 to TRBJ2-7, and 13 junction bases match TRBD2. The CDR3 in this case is CASSSPGTSGIYEQYV. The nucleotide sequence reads TGTGCCAGCAGCAGCCCCGGGACTAGCGGGATATACGAGCAGTACGTC.